This T cell receptor (beta chain) was observed in a study of T-cell memory formation after mild COVID-19. In the study overall: Across donors, TCR clusters were largely donor specific. The study's findings and limits: Day 37-peaking second-wave clones had unconfirmed SARS-CoV-2 specificity. Detection of some responders pre-infection suggested pre-existing cross-reactive memory T cells participated.

Germline CDR1 SGHRS, CDR2 YFSETQ. The CDR3 sequence is 14 residues long. The V end lost 1 base, the J end lost 2 bases, and 9 bases lay between the germline ends. TCRalpha and TCRbeta libraries used 5'RACE with constant-segment primers and UMIs. MiXCR, applied by TCRdb to the 5' RACE reads, yields one record per CDR3 protein. There are under 300,000 distinct CDR3 sequences in the sample; roughly a tenth occur only once, and around a fifth lies in the top ten. This clonotype has a count of ten or more. No antigen is known for it. Sequencing used PBMCs or a T cell subset sorted from them (not recorded which). This receptor was identified in a man younger than 35 who had mild COVID-19 (a few samples of this study predate the infection). Cell type and time point are not known. V usage is TRBV5-1 and J usage is TRBJ1-1, with no clear D. The CDR3: CASSLFQLNTEAFF. In DNA form, the CDR3 reads TGCGCCAGCAGCTTGTTTCAGCTTAACACTGAAGCTTTCTTT.